The 25 T cell receptor beta chains listed next were all sequenced from one sample in a study of T cells in localized non-small cell lung cancer. Clones were read by immunoSEQ multiplex PCR, and TCRdb kept only the in-frame ones, dropping some. Among more than 100,000 clones, 89% were seen once, and the ten largest hold over 1.5%. The sample in question was peripheral blood, obtained before any cancer treatment. These receptors originate from an older female donor with stage I lung adenocarcinoma.

The chain links TRBV27 to TRBJ2-5, with 11 bases lining up with TRBD2. Trimming at V came to 4 bases and at J to 2 bases, leaving 12 bases not matched to a gene. The CDR3 has 18 residues. The V gene's germline CDR1 is MNHEY and CDR2 SMNVEV (reference sequence). The CDR3, as DNA: TGTGCCAGCAGTTCCTCTAGACTAGCGGGGATAGTACAAGAGACCCAGTACTTC. It is translated as CASSSSRLAGIVQETQYF.

In this sample, this clone turned up once. This chain links TRBV5-1 with TRBJ2-7; D possibly corresponds to TRBD1 (5 bases). V lost 4 bases and J lost 3, with 17 bases in between. The length of the CDR3 is 15 residues. CDR1 is SGHRS, CDR2 YFSETQ, per germline. This chain's CDR3 is CASSDQGGALYEQYF. In DNA form, the CDR3 reads TGCGCCAGCAGCGACCAGGGTGGGGCACTCTACGAGCAGTACTTC.

The chain uses TRBV5-1 and TRBJ1-1, with a tentative D call TRBD1 (5 bases). Germline loops: CDR1 SGHRS, CDR2 YFSETQ. V gave up 2 bases and J gave up 3 bases, with 14 bases separating them. The CDR3 length is 15 residues. This CDR3 reads CASSFNPGGDTEAFF. The DNA of the CDR3 is TGCGCCAGCAGCTTTAACCCCGGAGGGGACACTGAAGCTTTCTTT.

The gene calls are TRBV5-4 and TRBJ2-2, with D perhaps TRBD2 (6 bases). V lost 8 bases and J 5 bases, leaving 16 bases between the germline ends. The CDR3 contains 14 residues. Germline V gives CDR1 SGHNT, CDR2 YYREEE (reference sequence). The CDR3 loop is CARSWDAGTGELFF. Written as DNA, the CDR3 is TGTGCCAGGTCGTGGGATGCGGGGACCGGGGAGCTGTTTTTT.

Only a few counts were recorded for this clone. CDR3 in amino acids: CASSLQGRDTEAFF. The CDR3 DNA is TGTGCCAGCAGCTTACAGGGACGGGACACTGAAGCTTTCTTT. The J gene is TRBJ1-1, the V gene TRBV2; D may be TRBD1 (6 bases). From germline, CDR1 is SNHLY and CDR2 FYNNEI. V lost 6 bases and J 3 bases, leaving 14 bases between the germline ends. This CDR3 has 14 residues.

In the case of this clone: Other DNA sequences in the sample encode the same CDR3. The genes are TRBV5-1 and TRBJ2-7; possibly TRBD2 for D (6 bases). Germline CDR1 SGHRS, CDR2 YFSETQ. V lost 2 bases, J lost 0 bases, and 9 bases lay in between. CDR3 length: 14 residues. CDR3 loop: CASSLAGDSYEQYF. The CDR3 DNA follows: TGCGCCAGCAGCTTAGCGGGCGACTCCTACGAGCAGTACTTC.

The gene calls are TRBV29-1 and TRBJ2-5; the D is unclear. The CDR3 covers 11 residues. Germline assignment: CDR1 SQVTM and CDR2 ANQGSEA. Trimming removed 3 bases from V and 3 bases from J, with 5 bases in between. In nucleotides, the CDR3 is TGCAGCGTTGATTGGGAAGAGACCCAGTACTTC. This encodes CSVDWEETQYF.

CDR3 amino acids: CASSDWTGITDTQYF. The DNA for the CDR3 is TGTGCCAGCAGCGACTGGACAGGAATCACAGATACGCAGTATTTT. The J gene is TRBJ2-3, the V gene TRBV7-6, with TRBD1 identical over 7 bases. Germline CDR1 SGHVS, CDR2 FNYEAQ. This CDR3 region has 15 residues. The ends lost 5 bases at V and 2 bases at J; junction bases unmatched: 7.

The rearrangement joins TRBV10-3 to TRBJ2-5; 10 positions agree with TRBD1. This CDR3 has 16 residues. Germline V gives CDR1 ENHRY, CDR2 SYGVKD. Trimming at V came to 5 bases and at J to 5 bases, leaving 11 bases not matched to a gene. The CDR3, as DNA: TGTGCCATCAGTCAGACCGGGACAGGGGTTTCGGAGACCCAGTACTTC. Translating gives CAISQTGTGVSETQYF.

CDR3 DNA: TGTGCCAGCAGCGGATGGACTCGGTACAATGAGCAGTTCTTC. Its translation: CASSGWTRYNEQFF. This sequence joins TRBV7-2 and TRBJ2-1; tentatively, D is TRBD2 (5 bases). The CDR3 runs to 14 residues. The ends were cut back, 5 bases at V and 4 bases at J, with 12 bases in the middle. CDR1 is SGHTA and CDR2 is FQGNSA in the germline V gene.

The V gene is TRBV2, the J gene TRBJ2-7; 11 nucleotides match TRBD2. V shed 5 bases and J 4 bases; nucleotides not matched to a gene: 10. There are 16 residues in the CDR3. CDR1 is SNHLY, CDR2 FYNNEI, per germline. CDR3 in DNA: TGTGCCAGCAGTACGAGCCGCGGGACTAGCGGTTACGAGCAGTACTTC. Its protein product is CASSTSRGTSGYEQYF.

The chain couples TRBV7-3 to TRBJ2-7; D is unclear. CDR1 is SGHTA, CDR2 FQGTGA, per germline. There are 13 residues in the CDR3. Trimming removed 6 bases at V and 4 bases at J, with 13 bases between. In DNA form, the CDR3 reads TGTGCCAGCAGTCCCGACGTGGGGTACGAGCAGTACTTC. It translates to CASSPDVGYEQYF. Using reference TRBV7-3 and TRBJ2-7 for the parts outside the CDR3, the full variable domain is GAGVSQTPSNKVTEKGKYVELRCDPISGHTALYWYRQSLGQGPEFLIYFQGTGAADDSGLPNDRFFAVRPEGSVSTLKIQRTERGDSAVYLCASSPDVGYEQYFGPGTRLTVT.

V gene TRBV27 combines with J gene TRBJ1-5; TRBD1 matches at 8 bases. There are 13 residues in the CDR3. V shed 10 bases, J shed 6 bases, and the junction held 8 bases outside the gene matches. Germline V CDR1 and CDR2: MNHEY, SMNVEV (reference sequence). CDR3 region: CATSDRGVQPQHF. CDR3 bases: TGTGCCACCTCCGACAGGGGTGTTCAGCCCCAGCATTTT.

The chain has TRBV7-8 and TRBJ2-7; D is ambiguous. This CDR3 has 14 residues. V was trimmed by 2 bases and J by 1 base, leaving 9 bases between them. Germline assignment: CDR1 SGHVS and CDR2 FQNEAQ. This CDR3 reads CASSLYENSYEQYF. The CDR3 coding sequence is TGTGCCAGCAGCTTATACGAGAATTCCTACGAGCAGTACTTC.

This clone appeared a single time. The rearrangement joins TRBV5-1 to TRBJ2-1, with D perhaps matching TRBD2 (6 bases). The CDR3 extends over 15 amino acids. The germline V gene has CDR1 SGHRS and CDR2 YFSETQ. Deletions cut 3 bases from V and 6 bases from J, with 16 bases between. CDR3 nucleotide sequence: TGCGCCAGCAGCTCACCGGGACTCCTGCCCAATGAGCAGTTCTTC. This translates into CASSSPGLLPNEQFF.

The chain is built from TRBV19 and TRBJ2-1, with TRBD2 as a possible D gene (6 bases). Germline values: CDR1 LNHDA, CDR2 SQIVND (reference sequence). The CDR3 is made up of 17 amino acids. The V gene lost 6 bases and the J gene lost 4 bases, with 22 bases spanning the gap. CDR3 bases: TGTGCCAGTAGCATGTTGAGACTCGGGAGCTCATACAATGAGCAGTTCTTC. Protein sequence: CASSMLRLGSSYNEQFF.

V and J are TRBV4-1 and TRBJ2-6; D is ambiguous. Germline V gives CDR1 MGHRA, CDR2 YSYEKL. V was trimmed by 0 bases and J by 0 bases, leaving 3 bases between them. CDR3 size: 15 residues. CDR3 DNA: TGCGCCAGCAGCCAAGATTCCTCTGGGGCCAACGTCCTGACTTTC. This encodes CASSQDSSGANVLTF.

This chain uses TRBV4-1 with TRBJ2-1; 12 bases agree with TRBD2. The V gene's germline CDR1 is MGHRA and CDR2 YSYEKL. The CDR3 contains 17 residues. With V trimmed by 2 bases and J by 7 bases, 9 bases remained unmatched. CDR3 sequence (DNA): TGCGCCAGCAGCCAACCGGGACTAGCGGGTGACTATAATGAGCAGTTCTTC. Amino acids: CASSQPGLAGDYNEQFF.

The chain joins TRBV27 to TRBJ2-7; D might be TRBD2 (6 bases). CDR1 and CDR2 from the germline V gene are MNHEY and SMNVEV (reference sequence). The CDR3 consists of 17 residues. V lost 4 bases, J lost 2 bases, and 21 bases lay in between. For the CDR3, the DNA is TGTGCCAGCAGTTGGGCCTTCGGGACTGGAGAAGCCTACGAGCAGTACTTC. The encoded protein is CASSWAFGTGEAYEQYF.

The chain is built from TRBV9 and TRBJ1-1, with 9 bases aligning to TRBD1. Germline trimming cut 2 bases from V and 3 bases from J; bases unmatched to any gene: 8. Germline V gives CDR1 SGDLS, CDR2 YYNGEE. The CDR3 runs 16 residues. The CDR3 loop is CASSVGGTGWYTEAFF. CDR3 DNA sequence: TGTGCCAGCAGCGTTGGGGGGACAGGGTGGTACACTGAAGCTTTCTTT.

The rearrangement links TRBV5-1 to TRBJ2-1; TRBD2 agrees at 7 bases. CDR1 and CDR2 (germline): SGHRS, YFSETQ. The junction had 9 bases not matched to a gene; V was cut back by 4 bases and J by 8 bases. The CDR3 runs to 14 residues. CDR3 DNA: TGCGCCAGCAGCCCGGAGGGACTATTCTATGAGCAGTTCTTC. As protein: CASSPEGLFYEQFF. Looking up the rest from reference TRBV5-1 and TRBJ2-1 gives the full variable domain: KAGVTQTPRYLIKTRGQQVTLSCSPISGHRSVSWYQQTPGQGLQFLFEYFSETQRNKGNFPGRFSGRQFSNSRSEMNVSTLELGDSALYLCASSPEGLFYEQFFGPGTRLTVL.

The rearrangement uses TRBV11-2 and TRBJ2-3; the D is unclear. Looked up from germline, CDR1 is SGHAT and CDR2 is FQNNGV. V shed 3 bases and J shed 9 bases, with 7 bases lying between them. The CDR3 has 11 amino acids. CDR3 DNA: TGTGCCAGCAGCTTGGACGAAACGCAGTATTTT. Translation: CASSLDETQYF.

The J gene is TRBJ1-1, the V gene TRBV5-6; TRBD1 matches at 8 bases. The germline V gene encodes CDR1 SGHDT and CDR2 YYEEEE. The CDR3 totals 14 residues. The V and J ends lost 8 bases and 0 bases, in that order; junction bases with no gene match: 6. CDR3: CASLRGRMNTEAFF. CDR3 DNA sequence: TGTGCCAGTCTCAGGGGGCGAATGAACACTGAAGCTTTCTTT. The complete variable domain, with remaining parts taken from reference TRBV5-6 and TRBJ1-1, reads DAGVTQSPTHLIKTRGQQVTLRCSPKSGHDTVSWYQQALGQGPQFIFQYYEEEERQRGNFPDRFSGHQFPNYSSELNVNALLLGDSALYLCASLRGRMNTEAFFGQGTRLTVV.

The chain carries TRBV20-1 and TRBJ1-2; D is uncertain. The CDR3 has 10 residues. V was shortened by 0 bases and J by 14 bases, with 10 bases between the two germline ends. Looked up from germline, CDR1 is DFQATT and CDR2 is SNEGSKA (reference sequence). CDR3 region: CSAREPPLTF. In DNA form, the CDR3 reads TGCAGTGCTAGAGAGCCCCCACTGACCTTC.

The chain is built from TRBV11-3 and TRBJ2-2; D call uncertain. This CDR3 contains 16 residues. Trimming took off 4 bases at V and 3 bases at J, with 15 bases between the two ends. CDR1 is SGHNT, CDR2 YENEEA, per germline. CDR3 in DNA: TGTGCCAGCAGCTCGAGCCCTGGACCGGACACCGGGGAGCTGTTTTTT. As protein: CASSSSPGPDTGELFF.